The clone carrying this TCR beta chain was seen ten or more times. The CDR3 extends over 12 amino acids. Germline assignment: CDR1 SGHRS and CDR2 YFSETQ. Trimming took off 0 bases at V and 4 bases at J, with 3 bases between the two ends. Library preparation (for TCRbeta) was performed with unique molecular identifiers. TCRdb redid the calling of the PCR reads with MiXCR, one entry per CDR3 protein. The table has some 500,000 distinct CDR3 sequences, 15% to 20% seen once. The sample belongs to a study of T-cell reconstitution after alpha-beta-depleted transplantation in children. The chain has TRBV5-1 and TRBJ2-3; D not resolved. This specimen consisted of PBMCs from the stem cell graft donor, obtained from the stem cell graft. This TCR derives from a human donor who donated a stem cell graft to a child with acute lymphoblastic leukemia. The CDR3 loop reads CASSLDSDTQYF. For the CDR3, the DNA is TGCGCCAGCAGCTTGGATTCAGATACGCAGTATTTT.